Each of the 27 T cell receptor beta chains below was sequenced from the same sample in a study of T cells in Graves' hyperthyroidism and ophthalmopathy. Amplification yielded TCR beta CDR3 regions, with RNA transcripts as the source. RT-PCR in the first round (using the HTBI primer set) targeted the TCR CDR3. TCRdb independently ran MiXCR on the multiplex PCR reads; one entry per CDR3 protein. The data contain some 760,000 distinct CDR3 sequences, 14% of them singletons. The specimen was blood. The receptors come from a woman aged 18-35 years with Graves' hyperthyroidism.

The chain uses TRBV29-1 and TRBJ1-2, with D possibly being TRBD1 (6 bases). Germline assignment: CDR1 SQVTM and CDR2 ANQGSEA. The CDR3 totals 13 residues. V lost 0 bases and J lost 1, with 6 bases in between. The CDR3 DNA is TGCAGCGTTGAAGAACAGGGTAACTATGGCTACACCTTC. It translates to CSVEEQGNYGYTF.

This clonotype was detected only a few times. The chain has TRBV6-1 and TRBJ2-6, with D tentatively TRBD2 (6 bases). Germline values: CDR1 MNHNS, CDR2 SASEGT. V shed 6 bases and J shed 0 bases, with 12 bases lying between them. There are 16 residues in the CDR3. The CDR3 DNA reads TGTGCCAGCAGGGAGGGAATGAACTCTGGGGCCAACGTCCTGACTTTC. This gives the protein CASREGMNSGANVLTF.

This clonotype was observed many times. This chain uses TRBV9 with TRBJ2-7; D might be TRBD1 (9 bases). V gave up 0 bases and J gave up 5 bases, with 27 bases separating them. Germline V gives CDR1 SGDLS, CDR2 YYNGEE. This CDR3 has 19 amino acids. The CDR3 is CASSVGGGTGSGSHNEQYF. The CDR3 DNA reads TGTGCCAGCAGCGTAGGGGGTGGGACAGGGAGCGGGAGTCACAACGAGCAGTACTTC.

The chain recombines TRBV4-3 with TRBJ2-2, with unresolved D. This CDR3 comprises 16 residues. V lost 0 bases to trimming and J lost 0 bases, with 8 bases between them. Germline loops: CDR1 LGHNA, CDR2 YSLEER. CDR3 DNA: TGCGCCAGCAGCCAAGAGGCGCTAGCGAACACCGGGGAGCTGTTTTTT. Its protein is CASSQEALANTGELFF.

This chain uses TRBV28 with TRBJ1-1; weak D call: TRBD1 (6 bases). Germline assignment: CDR1 MDHEN and CDR2 SYDVKM. The CDR3 runs to 13 residues. The germline V and J ends were trimmed by 7 bases and 10 bases, with 19 bases remaining between them. The CDR3 loop is CASNLNRVVGAFF. In nucleotides, the CDR3 is TGTGCCAGCAACCTAAACAGGGTTGTAGGAGCTTTCTTT.

This clonotype has at least ten counts. This chain uses TRBV6-1 with TRBJ2-6, with TRBD2 as a possible D gene (6 bases). This CDR3 is built from 14 residues. The germline CDR1 and CDR2 sequences are MNHNS and SASEGT. Trimming stripped 7 bases from V and 6 bases from J, with 13 bases between. CDR3 loop: CASTHGGLANVLTF. CDR3 nucleotide sequence: TGTGCCAGCACCCACGGAGGGCTGGCCAACGTCCTGACTTTC.

This clonotype was detected only once. Being one base from a much bigger clone, this may be a read error. This chain joins TRBV9 and TRBJ2-7; possibly TRBD1 or TRBD2 for D (6 bases each). CDR3 length: 15 amino acids. The V end lost 1 base, the J end lost 3 bases, and 14 bases lay between the germline ends. Germline CDR1 SGDLS, CDR2 YYNGEE. Here the CDR3 DNA reads TGTGCCAGCAGCGTAAGCTCTGGGGGGCACTACGAGCAGTACTTC. Translation gives CASSVSSGGHYEQYF.

This clonotype occurred many times. The genes are TRBV15 and TRBJ1-1; D not certain. With 4 bases removed from V and 2 bases from J, the gap between germline ends came to 5 bases. Germline V gene lookup returns CDR1 LNHNV and CDR2 YYDKDF (reference sequence). The CDR3 runs 12 residues. The CDR3 DNA is TGTGCCACCAGCACGTTTAACACTGAAGCTTTCTTT. This encodes CATSTFNTEAFF.

The DNA of the CDR3 is TGCAGCGTTCTAGGGGAAGAGTTAACAGATACGCAGTATTTT. As protein: CSVLGEELTDTQYF. The rearrangement links TRBV29-1 to TRBJ2-3; a possible D gene is TRBD1 (5 bases). The CDR3 consists of 14 residues. The germline gives CDR1 SQVTM, CDR2 ANQGSEA. V gave up 5 bases and J gave up 3 bases, with 15 bases separating them.

This clonotype occurred many times. The chain couples TRBV4-1 to TRBJ1-1; D is undetermined. The CDR3 runs 15 residues. CDR1 and CDR2 from the germline V gene are MGHRA and YSYEKL. V shed 0 bases and J shed 0 bases, with 8 bases lying between them. CDR3 amino acids: CASSQDLTLNTEAFF. CDR3 bases: TGCGCCAGCAGCCAAGATCTAACCTTGAACACTGAAGCTTTCTTT.

This clonotype has at least ten counts. The rearrangement uses TRBV28 and TRBJ2-3, with 10 bases lining up with TRBD2. J gave up 0 bases and V 6 bases, and 3 bases lay outside the gene matches. This CDR3 is built from 15 residues. Per the germline V gene, CDR1 is MDHEN and CDR2 is SYDVKM. The CDR3 reads CASRLLAGSTDTQYF. CDR3 sequence (DNA): TGTGCCAGCAGGCTACTAGCGGGAAGCACAGATACGCAGTATTTT.

This clonotype showed up just a few times. The V call is TRBV12-3 or TRBV12-4, the J call TRBJ1-1, with 7 positions matching TRBD1. V shed 6 bases, J shed 10 bases, and the junction held 5 bases outside the gene matches. CDR3 length: 11 residues. The CDR3 DNA sequence: TGTGCCAGCAGGGGGACAGATGGAGCTTTCTTT. Translating gives CASRGTDGAFF.

At least ten counts were recorded for this clonotype. The chain carries TRBV28 and TRBJ2-2; either TRBD1 or TRBD2 may supply D (5 bases each). Per the germline V gene, CDR1 is MDHEN and CDR2 is SYDVKM. V lost 5 bases and J 0 bases, leaving 10 bases between the germline ends. The CDR3 is 15 amino acids. The CDR3 nucleotides read TGTGCCAGCAGTCTAGAGGGGCCGAACACCGGGGAGCTGTTTTTT. It specifies CASSLEGPNTGELFF. Together with reference TRBV28 and TRBJ2-2, the CDR3 gives the full variable domain: DVKVTQSSRYLVKRTGEKVFLECVQDMDHENMFWYRQDPGLGLRLIYFSYDVKMKEKGDIPEGYSVSREKKERFSLILESASTNQTSMYLCASSLEGPNTGELFFGEGSRLTVL.

The chain joins TRBV5-6 to TRBJ1-1, with a possible D match to TRBD1 (6 bases). This CDR3 contains 15 residues. With 0 bases removed from V and 4 bases from J, the gap between germline ends came to 13 bases. CDR1 is SGHDT, CDR2 YYEEEE, per germline. Here the CDR3 reads CASSLVAGAGTEAFF. The CDR3 DNA follows: TGTGCCAGCAGCTTGGTGGCAGGGGCTGGCACTGAAGCTTTCTTT.

This clonotype was counted a few times. The V gene is TRBV18, the J gene TRBJ2-1; D call uncertain. The CDR3 has 15 residues. V was clipped by 3 bases and J by 3 bases, with 12 bases between them. CDR1 and CDR2 (germline): KGHSH, LQKENI. The CDR3: CASSPLLGGYNEQFF. For the CDR3, the DNA is TGTGCCAGCTCACCGCTTCTTGGCGGCTACAATGAGCAGTTCTTC.

The table lists this clonotype with many counts. The genes are TRBV7-3 and TRBJ2-2; 7 positions agree with TRBD1. The CDR3 loop spans 15 amino acids. Per the germline V gene, CDR1 is SGHTA and CDR2 is FQGTGA. V shed 4 bases and J 7 bases; nucleotides not matched to a gene: 9. The CDR3 DNA sequence: TGTGCCAGCAGCTCCCTGACAGGGCCCAGCGGGGAGCTGTTTTTT. Translated, it gives CASSSLTGPSGELFF.

This clonotype was seen repeatedly, ten times or more. This chain connects TRBV29-1 to TRBJ2-7, with a weak D call TRBD1 (5 bases). The CDR3 totals 14 residues. Deletions cut 4 bases from V and 2 bases from J, with 15 bases between. In germline, CDR1 is SQVTM, CDR2 ANQGSEA. CDR3 residues: CSVGAGKATYEQYF. The CDR3 bases are TGCAGCGTTGGCGCAGGGAAGGCCACCTACGAGCAGTACTTC.

In its sample, this clonotype was seen many times. V gene TRBV2 combines with J gene TRBJ2-4; no clear D. V lost 7 bases and J lost 0, with 10 bases in between. Per germline, CDR1 SNHLY and CDR2 FYNNEI. This CDR3 contains 14 residues. The CDR3 DNA is TGTGCCAGCACCGGATTATTAGCCAAAAACATTCAGTACTTC. Protein sequence: CASTGLLAKNIQYF.

Turning to this clonotype: Given a much more abundant clone one base away, this may be a read error. V gene TRBV4-2 combines with J gene TRBJ2-1; 7 nucleotides line up with TRBD1. The CDR3 runs 17 residues. Germline CDR1 reads LGHNA; CDR2 reads YNFKEQ. The CDR3 loop is CPSSQVGGSGSYNEQFF. The CDR3 bases are TGTCCCAGCAGCCAAGTAGGGGGCTCAGGGTCCTACAATGAGCAGTTCTTC.

This clonotype was counted ten times or more. The CDR3 DNA follows: TGTGCCAGCAGCCCAGGGGGATGGGGGGACGCTTTCTTT. Translated, it gives CASSPGGWGDAFF. The chain joins TRBV7-3 to TRBJ1-1; 7 bases align to TRBD1. V was clipped by 5 bases and J by 11 bases; unmatched bases: 11. CDR3 length equals 13 residues. Per germline, CDR1 SGHTA and CDR2 FQGTGA.

This clonotype was counted at least ten times. The chain couples TRBV7-2 to TRBJ2-1, with a possible D match to TRBD1 (5 bases). Germline assignment: CDR1 SGHTA and CDR2 FQGNSA. Trimming took 4 bases from V and 0 from J, leaving 13 bases between them. The length of the CDR3 is 16 residues. The DNA for the CDR3 is TGTGCCAGCAGCTCGCAGGGTAGGACCTCCTACAATGAGCAGTTCTTC. It translates to CASSSQGRTSYNEQFF.

This clonotype was recorded at least ten times. The chain uses TRBV20-1 and TRBJ2-3; possible D gene TRBD2, 6 bases. The CDR3 is 14 residues long. V was trimmed by 5 bases and J by 1 base, leaving 13 bases between them. Germline CDR1 reads DFQATT; CDR2 reads SNEGSKA (reference sequence). CDR3 sequence: CSAAGLDRTDTQYF. CDR3 bases: TGCAGTGCTGCGGGACTGGATCGCACAGATACGCAGTATTTT.

The rearrangement uses TRBV7-9 and TRBJ2-7, with TRBD1 as a possible D gene (5 bases). CDR1 and CDR2 (germline): SEHNR, FQNEAQ (reference sequence). V was cut by 5 bases and J by 6 bases, with 20 bases left in between. CDR3 size: 15 residues. CDR3 protein: CASSPTGSQGFEQYF. The CDR3, as DNA: TGTGCCAGCAGCCCGACCGGTTCGCAGGGTTTCGAGCAGTACTTC. The complete variable domain, with remaining parts taken from reference TRBV7-9 and TRBJ2-7, reads DTGVSQNPRHKITKRGQNVTFRCDPISEHNRLYWYRQTLGQGPEFLTYFQNEAQLEKSRLLSDRFSAERPKGSFSTLEIQRTEQGDSAMYLCASSPTGSQGFEQYFGPGTRLTVT.

This clonotype was seen only a few times. The rearrangement links TRBV29-1 to TRBJ2-1, with 11 bases aligning to TRBD2. The length of the CDR3 is 15 residues. Per the germline V gene, CDR1 is SQVTM and CDR2 is ANQGSEA. Trimming took 7 bases from V and 9 from J; bases not matched to a gene: 14. The DNA of the CDR3 is TGCAGCGCCCAGGCCCTTTCTAGCGGGAGGATTGAGCAGTTCTTC. Its translation is CSAQALSSGRIEQFF.

This clonotype has at least ten counts. The genes are TRBV2 and TRBJ1-2; 7 bases are shared with TRBD1. The ends lost 8 bases at V and 7 bases at J; junction bases unmatched: 7. Germline lookup yields CDR1 SNHLY and CDR2 FYNNEI. This CDR3 is built from 12 residues. The CDR3 DNA sequence: TGTGCCAGCCCAGAGGGGGCCTTTGGCTACACCTTC. It encodes CASPEGAFGYTF.

The rearrangement joins TRBV24-1 to TRBJ2-2; perhaps TRBD2 as D (5 bases). V was shortened by 8 bases and J by 5 bases, with 20 bases between the two germline ends. Per the germline V gene, CDR1 is KGHDR and CDR2 is SFDVKD. The CDR3 runs to 16 residues. Written as DNA, the CDR3 is TGTGCCACCAAGTCGTCTGGGAGACGGGGAACCGGGGAGCTGTTTTTT. As protein: CATKSSGRRGTGELFF.

The table lists this clonotype with many counts. This chain connects TRBV2 to TRBJ1-4; D perhaps matches TRBD1 (5 bases). This CDR3 comprises 15 residues. Per the germline V gene, CDR1 is SNHLY and CDR2 is FYNNEI. The germline V and J ends were trimmed by 5 bases and 3 bases, with 13 bases remaining between them. CDR3 sequence: CASSPIGAPNEKLFF. The CDR3 DNA reads as TGTGCCAGCAGTCCAATCGGGGCGCCTAATGAAAAACTGTTTTTT.